The source of this T cell receptor (beta chain) is a study of blood T cell repertoires in COVID-19. About the research overall: Sample material is recorded as cDNA or gDNA derived from T cells, B-cell-depleted T cells, or PBMCs.

Deletions cut 6 bases from V and 0 bases from J, with 15 bases between. The germline V gene encodes CDR1 MNHEY and CDR2 SMNVEV (reference sequence). This CDR3 region has 16 residues. Participants reported their clinical history, and cohort assignment relied on those reports. Exposed study participants had met a COVID-19 case within 2 weeks before entry. TCRdb's copy holds only in-frame clones and misses some; the assay was immunoSEQ multiplex PCR. The sample contains fewer than 300,000 clones, roughly 85% of which appear only once. The receptor comes from a man aged 40-55 years who had been exposed to COVID-19. Sequencing input: PBMCs or T cells enriched from blood (not recorded which). The V and J genes are TRBV27 and TRBJ1-3; tentatively, D is TRBD1 (5 bases). In DNA, the CDR3 is TGTGCCAGCAGATCGACAGCATCCTTCTCTGGAAACACCATATATTTT. Translated, it gives CASRSTASFSGNTIYF.